This T cell receptor beta chain was found in a study of response to subunit inactivated influenza vaccine. TCRdb used MiXCR to reprocess the RT-PCR reads, holding one entry per CDR3 protein. The sample includes about 540,000 distinct CDR3 sequences, under 30% of them seen just once. Germline loops: CDR1 SGHTA, CDR2 FQGTGA. Trimming stripped 1 base from V and 9 bases from J, with 16 bases between. The CDR3 loop spans 15 amino acids. These data also formed part of another study, on T cells expressing NK-cell markers. That paper adds: 5'RACE template switching with UMIs generated TCR beta cDNA. Seropositivity for HCMV was found in seven of the eight sequenced donors, with one seronegative. Sorting of alpha-beta TCR T cells alone was achieved in several experiments with an anti-gamma-delta TCR antibody. The CD3+CD56-NKG2C+ fraction of a few donors was likewise dominated by these clonotypes. Expanded clones of NKG2C+ T cells had an unclear HCMV specificity.

The V call is TRBV7-3, the J call TRBJ2-1; D could derive from TRBD1 or TRBD2 (6 bases each). This TCR was sampled from a man aged 50 to 59 who received an inactivated influenza vaccine. The sample was CD4+ T cells sorted from PBMCs, taken about 13 days after vaccination. The CDR3 region is CASSLMGGASGEQFF. CDR3 DNA: TGTGCCAGCAGCTTAATGGGGGGCGCTTCGGGTGAGCAGTTCTTC.